This entry describes one T cell receptor beta chain. Its antigen remains unknown. The V end was cut by 0 bases, the J end by 3 bases, with 6 bases between. This CDR3 is built from 13 residues. Germline V gene lookup returns CDR1 MNHEY and CDR2 SVGAGI. The data originate from a study of cytomegalovirus exposure and HLA in healthy donors. The primer mix had 60 Vbeta and 13 Jbeta primers. TCRdb's copy holds only in-frame clones and misses some; the assay was immunoSEQ multiplex PCR. Found here are 90,000 to 100,000 clones, about 81% of them singletons; the top ten hold approximately 1.3%. Study observations and caveats: Relative to equally common others, HLA-associated TCR beta chains showed greater clonal expansion in a later analysis.

The source is a man between 35 and 55 years old in good health and CMV-seronegative. Source material: PBMCs. The chain links TRBV6-5 to TRBJ2-7; no reliable D call. In DNA, the CDR3 is TGTGCCAGCAGTTACTCGGAGAGCTACGAGCAGTACTTC. Translation gives CASSYSESYEQYF.